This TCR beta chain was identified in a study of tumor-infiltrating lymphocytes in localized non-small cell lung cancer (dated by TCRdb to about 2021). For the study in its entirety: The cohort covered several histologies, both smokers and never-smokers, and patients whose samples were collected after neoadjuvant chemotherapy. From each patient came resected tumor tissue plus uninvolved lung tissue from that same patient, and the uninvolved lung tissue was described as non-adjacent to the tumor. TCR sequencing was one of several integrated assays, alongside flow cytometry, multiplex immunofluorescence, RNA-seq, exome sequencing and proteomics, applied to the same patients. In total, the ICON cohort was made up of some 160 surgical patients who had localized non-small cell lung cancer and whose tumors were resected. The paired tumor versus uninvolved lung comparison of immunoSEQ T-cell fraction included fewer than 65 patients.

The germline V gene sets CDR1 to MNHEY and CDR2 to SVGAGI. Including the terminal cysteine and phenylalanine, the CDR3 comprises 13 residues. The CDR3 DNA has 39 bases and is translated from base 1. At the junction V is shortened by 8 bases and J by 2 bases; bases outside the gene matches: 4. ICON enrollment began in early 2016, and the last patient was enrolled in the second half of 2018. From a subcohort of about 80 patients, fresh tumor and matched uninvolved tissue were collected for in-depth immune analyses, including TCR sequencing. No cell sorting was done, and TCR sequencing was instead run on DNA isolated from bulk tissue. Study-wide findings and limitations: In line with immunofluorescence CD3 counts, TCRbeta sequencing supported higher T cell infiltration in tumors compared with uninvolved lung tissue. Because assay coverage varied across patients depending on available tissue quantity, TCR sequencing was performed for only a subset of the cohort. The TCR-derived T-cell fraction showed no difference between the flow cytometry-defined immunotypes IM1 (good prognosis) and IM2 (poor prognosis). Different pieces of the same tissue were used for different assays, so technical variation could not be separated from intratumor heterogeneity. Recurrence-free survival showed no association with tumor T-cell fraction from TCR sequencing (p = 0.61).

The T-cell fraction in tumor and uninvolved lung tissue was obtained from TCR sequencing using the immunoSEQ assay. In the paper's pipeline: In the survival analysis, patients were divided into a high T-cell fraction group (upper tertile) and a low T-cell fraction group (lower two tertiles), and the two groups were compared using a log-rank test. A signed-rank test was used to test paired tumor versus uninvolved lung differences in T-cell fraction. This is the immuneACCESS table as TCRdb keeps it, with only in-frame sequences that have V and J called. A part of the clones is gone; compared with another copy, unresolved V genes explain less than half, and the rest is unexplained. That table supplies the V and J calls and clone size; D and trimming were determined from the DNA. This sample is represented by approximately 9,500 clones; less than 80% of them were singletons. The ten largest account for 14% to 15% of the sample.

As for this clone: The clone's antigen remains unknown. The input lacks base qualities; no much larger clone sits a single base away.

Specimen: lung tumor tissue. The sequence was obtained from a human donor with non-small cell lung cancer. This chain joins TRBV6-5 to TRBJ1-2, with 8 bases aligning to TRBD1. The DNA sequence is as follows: TGTGCCAGCGGGACAGGCCAAAACTATGGCTACACCTTC. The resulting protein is CASGTGQNYGYTF.